A single T cell receptor (beta chain) is shown here with its context. The antigen is not known. Specified time point: recipient sample about 28 days before transplant, after cytoreduction. This record belongs to a study of T cell clonotyping in hematopoietic cell transplantation. The overall study: Cytoreduction preceded collection of pretransplant recipient samples.

CDR1 and CDR2 from the germline V gene are SGDLS and YYNGEE. CDR3 length: 13 residues. Trimming left V 0 bases short and J 13 bases short, with 14 bases between. Study-level findings and limits: CD4 and CD8 repertoire contributions could not be separated without sorting. Pathologically expanded recipient clonotypes increased progressively from day 30 to day 180 as diversity fell. Higher Inverse Simpson Index values in graft donor and pretransplant recipient predicted broader posttransplant TCR diversity.

The table came from immunoSEQ multiplex PCR; TCRdb's copy has only in-frame clones and leaves some out. This table has 6,500 to 7,500 clones, 88% appearing once. The sample was peripheral blood mononuclear cells, taken before stem cell transplant. The source of this sequence is a man in his sixties with acute myeloid leukemia. Some clones in this sample may be carry-over from other donors' samples. J is TRBJ2-1 and V is TRBV9, with D unclear. CDR3 sequence: CASSVGQRDNQFF. Written as DNA, the CDR3 is TGTGCCAGCAGCGTAGGCCAAAGAGATAACCAGTTCTTC.